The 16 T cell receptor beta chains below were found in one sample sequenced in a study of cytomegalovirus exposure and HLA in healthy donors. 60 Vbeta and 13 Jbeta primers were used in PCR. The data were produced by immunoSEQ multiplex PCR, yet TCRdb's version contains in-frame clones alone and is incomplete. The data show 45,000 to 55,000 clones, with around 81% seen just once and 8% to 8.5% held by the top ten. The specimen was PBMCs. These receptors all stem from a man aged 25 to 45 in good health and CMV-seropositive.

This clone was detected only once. The CDR3 DNA reads TGTGCCAGCAGCTTGCAACTGACAATACAGTCTGGGGCCAACGTCCTGACTTTC. Residues: CASSLQLTIQSGANVLTF. The chain links TRBV5-4 to TRBJ2-6; D gene uncertain. V lost 1 base to trimming and J lost 1 base, with 15 bases between them. CDR1 is SGHNT and CDR2 is YYREEE in the germline V gene (reference sequence). CDR3 length equals 18 residues.

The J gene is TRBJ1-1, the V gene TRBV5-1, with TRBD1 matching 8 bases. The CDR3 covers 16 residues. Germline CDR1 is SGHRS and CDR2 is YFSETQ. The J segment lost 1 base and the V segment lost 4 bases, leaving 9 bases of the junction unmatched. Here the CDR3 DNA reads TGCGCCAGCAGCACCCTGCCCGGACAGGGGAACACTGAAGCTTTCTTT. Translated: CASSTLPGQGNTEAFF.

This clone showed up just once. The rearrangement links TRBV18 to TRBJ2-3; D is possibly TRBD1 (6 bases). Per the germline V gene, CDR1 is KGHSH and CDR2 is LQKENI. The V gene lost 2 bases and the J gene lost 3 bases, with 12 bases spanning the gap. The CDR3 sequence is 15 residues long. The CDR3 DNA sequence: TGTGCCAGCTCACCAAAGGGGGTGAGGACAGATACGCAGTATTTT. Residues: CASSPKGVRTDTQYF.

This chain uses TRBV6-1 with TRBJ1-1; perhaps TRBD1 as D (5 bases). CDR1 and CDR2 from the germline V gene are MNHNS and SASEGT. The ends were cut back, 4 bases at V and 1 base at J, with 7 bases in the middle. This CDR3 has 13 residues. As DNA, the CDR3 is TGTGCCAGCAGTGCGGACACGAACACTGAAGCTTTCTTT. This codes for CASSADTNTEAFF.

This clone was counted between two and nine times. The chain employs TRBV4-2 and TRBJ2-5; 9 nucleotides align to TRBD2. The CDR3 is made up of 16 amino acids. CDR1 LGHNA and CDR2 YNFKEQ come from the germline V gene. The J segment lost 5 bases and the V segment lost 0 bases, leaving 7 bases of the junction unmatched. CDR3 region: CASSQEGGGARETQYF. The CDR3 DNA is TGTGCCAGCAGCCAAGAGGGCGGGGGGGCCAGGGAGACCCAGTACTTC.

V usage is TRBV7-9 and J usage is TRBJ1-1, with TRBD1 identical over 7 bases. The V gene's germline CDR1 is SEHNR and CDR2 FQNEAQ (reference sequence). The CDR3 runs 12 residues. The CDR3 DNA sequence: TGTGTCTACGGGACAGTGAACACTGAAGCTTTCTTT. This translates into CVYGTVNTEAFF.

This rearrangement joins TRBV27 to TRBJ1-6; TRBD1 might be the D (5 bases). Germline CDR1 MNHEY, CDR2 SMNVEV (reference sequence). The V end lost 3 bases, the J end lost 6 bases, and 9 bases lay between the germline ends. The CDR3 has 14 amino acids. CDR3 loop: CASSLTVTNSPLHF. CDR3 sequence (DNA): TGTGCCAGCAGTTTGACAGTAACTAATTCACCCCTCCACTTT.

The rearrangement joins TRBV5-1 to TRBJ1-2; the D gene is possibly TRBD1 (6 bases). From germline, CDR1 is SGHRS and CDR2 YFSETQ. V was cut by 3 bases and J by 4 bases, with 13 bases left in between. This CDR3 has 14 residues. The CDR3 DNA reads TGCGCCAGCAGCTCACAGGGTCCGAGCTATGGCTACACCTTC. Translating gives CASSSQGPSYGYTF. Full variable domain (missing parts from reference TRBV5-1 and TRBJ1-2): KAGVTQTPRYLIKTRGQQVTLSCSPISGHRSVSWYQQTPGQGLQFLFEYFSETQRNKGNFPGRFSGRQFSNSRSEMNVSTLELGDSALYLCASSSQGPSYGYTFGSGTRLTVV.

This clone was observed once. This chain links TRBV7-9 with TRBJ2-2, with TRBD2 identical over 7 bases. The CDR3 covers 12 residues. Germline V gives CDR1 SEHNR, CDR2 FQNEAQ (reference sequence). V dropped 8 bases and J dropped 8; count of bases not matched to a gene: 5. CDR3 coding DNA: TGTGCCAGCTCTCGGCGGGAGGGGGAGCTGTTTTTT. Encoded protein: CASSRREGELFF.

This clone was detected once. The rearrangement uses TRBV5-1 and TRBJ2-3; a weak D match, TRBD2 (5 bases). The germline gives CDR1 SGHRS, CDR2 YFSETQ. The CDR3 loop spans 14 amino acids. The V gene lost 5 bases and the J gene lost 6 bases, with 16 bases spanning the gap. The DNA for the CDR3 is TGCGCCAGCAGTGGACTCGGACGAGAGGATACGCAGTATTTT. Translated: CASSGLGREDTQYF. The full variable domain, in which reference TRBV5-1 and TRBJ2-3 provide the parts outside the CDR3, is KAGVTQTPRYLIKTRGQQVTLSCSPISGHRSVSWYQQTPGQGLQFLFEYFSETQRNKGNFPGRFSGRQFSNSRSEMNVSTLELGDSALYLCASSGLGREDTQYFGPGTRLTVL.

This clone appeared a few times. In DNA form, the CDR3 reads TGTGCCAGCAGCCCCAAGGACAGCACCGAAAAACTGTTTTTT. This codes for CASSPKDSTEKLFF. This sequence joins TRBV7-9 and TRBJ1-4, with D maybe TRBD1 (6 bases). The CDR3 spans 14 residues. V lost 5 bases, J lost 8 bases, and 15 bases lay in between. Germline V CDR1 and CDR2: SEHNR, FQNEAQ (reference sequence). Full variable domain (rest looked up from reference TRBV7-9 and TRBJ1-4): DTGVSQNPRHKITKRGQNVTFRCDPISEHNRLYWYRQTLGQGPEFLTYFQNEAQLEKSRLLSDRFSAERPKGSFSTLEIQRTEQGDSAMYLCASSPKDSTEKLFFGSGTQLSVL.

CDR3 sequence reads: CASSQAGEAGGDTQYF. The CDR3, as DNA: TGCGCCAGCAGCCAAGCGGGGGAAGCGGGGGGAGATACGCAGTATTTT. V and J are TRBV4-1 and TRBJ2-3; 9 nucleotides align to TRBD2. V trimming: 1 base; J trimming: 5 bases; junction bases outside the gene matches: 7. There are 16 residues in the CDR3. CDR1 is MGHRA, CDR2 YSYEKL, per germline.

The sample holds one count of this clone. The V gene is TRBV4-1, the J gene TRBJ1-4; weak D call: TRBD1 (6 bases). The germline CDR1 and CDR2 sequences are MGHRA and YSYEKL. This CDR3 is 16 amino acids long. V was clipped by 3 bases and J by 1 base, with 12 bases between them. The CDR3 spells CASSHGGGLTNEKLFF. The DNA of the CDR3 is TGCGCCAGCAGCCACGGGGGGGGCTTAACTAATGAAAAACTGTTTTTT.

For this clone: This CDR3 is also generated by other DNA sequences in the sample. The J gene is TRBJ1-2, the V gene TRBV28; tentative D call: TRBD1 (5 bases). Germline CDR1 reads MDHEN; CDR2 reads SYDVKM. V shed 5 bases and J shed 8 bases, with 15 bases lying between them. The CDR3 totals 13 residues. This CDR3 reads CASSRTGPRGYTF. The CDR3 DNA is TGTGCCAGCAGTCGTACAGGCCCTCGGGGCTACACCTTC.

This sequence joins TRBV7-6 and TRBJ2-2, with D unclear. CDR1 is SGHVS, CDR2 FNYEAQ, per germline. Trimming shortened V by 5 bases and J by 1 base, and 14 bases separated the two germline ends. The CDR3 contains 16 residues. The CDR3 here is CASSPQPRLNTGELFF. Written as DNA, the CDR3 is TGTGCCAGCAGCCCACAGCCAAGATTGAACACCGGGGAGCTGTTTTTT.

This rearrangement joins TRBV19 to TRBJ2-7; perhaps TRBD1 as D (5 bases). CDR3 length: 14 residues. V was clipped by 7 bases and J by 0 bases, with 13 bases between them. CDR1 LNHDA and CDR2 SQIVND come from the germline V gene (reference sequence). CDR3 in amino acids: CASKVQGSSYEQYF. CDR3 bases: TGTGCCAGTAAAGTGCAGGGTTCCTCCTACGAGCAGTACTTC.